This T cell receptor beta chain was sequenced for a study of blood T cell repertoires in COVID-19. The germline V and J ends were trimmed by 7 bases and 4 bases, with 15 bases remaining between them. Germline values: CDR1 MNHEY, CDR2 SMNVEV (reference sequence). The CDR3 length is 14 residues. Assay used: immunoSEQ multiplex PCR; TCRdb lists only in-frame clones, some missing. This sample has just over 80,000 clones; roughly 89% occur once, and the top ten carry 0.9% to 1.5%. The sample comprised PBMCs or T cells enriched from blood (not recorded which). V usage is TRBV27 and J usage is TRBJ2-3; tentatively, D is TRBD2 (6 bases). This TCR was sampled from a woman in her fifties or sixties with acute COVID-19. The CDR3 region is CASIPGDRADTQYF. The CDR3 DNA reads TGTGCCAGCATCCCGGGAGACCGGGCAGATACGCAGTATTTT.